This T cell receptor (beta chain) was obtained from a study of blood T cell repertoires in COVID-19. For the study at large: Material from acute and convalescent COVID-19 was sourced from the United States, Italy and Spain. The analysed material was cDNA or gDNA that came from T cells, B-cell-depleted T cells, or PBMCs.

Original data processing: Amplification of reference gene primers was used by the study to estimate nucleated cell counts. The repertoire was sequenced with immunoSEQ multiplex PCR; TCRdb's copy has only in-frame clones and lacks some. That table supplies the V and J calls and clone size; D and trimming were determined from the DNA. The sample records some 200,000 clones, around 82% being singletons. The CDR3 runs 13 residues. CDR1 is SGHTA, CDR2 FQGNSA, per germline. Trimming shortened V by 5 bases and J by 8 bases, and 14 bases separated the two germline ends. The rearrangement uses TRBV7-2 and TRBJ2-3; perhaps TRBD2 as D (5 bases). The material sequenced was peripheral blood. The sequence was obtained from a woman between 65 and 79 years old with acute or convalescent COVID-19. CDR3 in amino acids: CASSPSPGFTQYF. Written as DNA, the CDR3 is TGTGCCAGCAGCCCATCCCCGGGGTTTACGCAGTATTTT.